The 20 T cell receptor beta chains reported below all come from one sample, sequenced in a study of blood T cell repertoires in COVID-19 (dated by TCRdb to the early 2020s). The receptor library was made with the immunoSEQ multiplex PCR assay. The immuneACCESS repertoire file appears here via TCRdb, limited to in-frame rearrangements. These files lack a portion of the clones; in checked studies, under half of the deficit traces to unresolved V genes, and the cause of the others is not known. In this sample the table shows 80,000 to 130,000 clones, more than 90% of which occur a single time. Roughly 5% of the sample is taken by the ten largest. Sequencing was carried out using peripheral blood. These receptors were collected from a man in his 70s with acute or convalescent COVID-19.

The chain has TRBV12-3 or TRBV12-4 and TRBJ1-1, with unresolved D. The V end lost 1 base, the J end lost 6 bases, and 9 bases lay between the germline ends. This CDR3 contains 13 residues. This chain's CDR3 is CASSLDREAEAFF. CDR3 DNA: TGTGCCAGCAGTTTAGATAGGGAGGCTGAAGCTTTCTTT.

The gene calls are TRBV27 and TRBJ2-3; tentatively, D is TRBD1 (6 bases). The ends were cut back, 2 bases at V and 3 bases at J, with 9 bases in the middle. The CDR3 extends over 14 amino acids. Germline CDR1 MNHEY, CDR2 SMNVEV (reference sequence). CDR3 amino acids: CASSLQGKTDTQYF. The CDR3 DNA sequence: TGTGCCAGCAGTTTACAGGGGAAAACAGATACGCAGTATTTT.

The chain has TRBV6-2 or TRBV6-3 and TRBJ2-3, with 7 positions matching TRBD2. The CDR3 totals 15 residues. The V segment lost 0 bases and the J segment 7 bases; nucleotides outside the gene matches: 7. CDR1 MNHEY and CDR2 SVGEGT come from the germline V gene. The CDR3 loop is CASSYSVAGVYTQYF. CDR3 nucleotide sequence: TGTGCCAGCAGTTACTCGGTAGCGGGTGTCTATACGCAGTATTTT.

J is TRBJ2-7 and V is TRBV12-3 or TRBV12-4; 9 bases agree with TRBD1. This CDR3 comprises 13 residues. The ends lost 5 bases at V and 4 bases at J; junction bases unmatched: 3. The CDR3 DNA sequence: TGTGCCAGCAGTCACAGGGGGCGGTACGAGCAGTACTTC. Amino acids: CASSHRGRYEQYF.

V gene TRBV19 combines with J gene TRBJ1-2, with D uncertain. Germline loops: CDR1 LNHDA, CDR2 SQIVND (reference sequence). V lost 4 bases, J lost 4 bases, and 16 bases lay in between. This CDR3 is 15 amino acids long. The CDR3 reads CASSTNLPSLYGYTF. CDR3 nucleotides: TGTGCCAGTAGTACGAACCTACCCTCCCTCTATGGCTACACCTTC.

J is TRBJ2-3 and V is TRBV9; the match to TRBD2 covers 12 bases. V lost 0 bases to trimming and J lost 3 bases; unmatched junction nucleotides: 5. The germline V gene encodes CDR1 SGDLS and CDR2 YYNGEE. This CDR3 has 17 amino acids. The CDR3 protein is CASSVGLAGGLTDTQYF. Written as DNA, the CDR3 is TGTGCCAGCAGCGTAGGTCTAGCGGGAGGGTTAACAGATACGCAGTATTTT.

The CDR3 spells CASSGTFYEQYF. CDR3 coding DNA: TGTGCCAGCAGCGGGACATTCTACGAGCAGTACTTC. The J gene is TRBJ2-7, the V gene TRBV25-1, with a tentative D call TRBD1 (6 bases). Germline V gene sequence: CDR1 MGHDK, CDR2 SYGVNS. This CDR3 comprises 12 residues. V lost 6 bases and J lost 3, with 9 bases in between.

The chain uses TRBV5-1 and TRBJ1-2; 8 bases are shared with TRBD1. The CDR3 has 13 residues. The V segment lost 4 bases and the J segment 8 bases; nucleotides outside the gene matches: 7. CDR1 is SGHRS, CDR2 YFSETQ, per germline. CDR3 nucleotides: TGCGCCAGCAGCACGACAGGGGACGGGGGCTACACCTTC. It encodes CASSTTGDGGYTF.

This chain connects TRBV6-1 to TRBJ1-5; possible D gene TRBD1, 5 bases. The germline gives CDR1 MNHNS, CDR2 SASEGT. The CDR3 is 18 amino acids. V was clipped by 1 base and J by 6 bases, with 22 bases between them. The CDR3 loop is CASSEGVVSPIRGQPQHF. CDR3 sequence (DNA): TGTGCCAGCAGTGAAGGAGTGGTGTCACCCATTAGGGGTCAGCCCCAGCATTTT.

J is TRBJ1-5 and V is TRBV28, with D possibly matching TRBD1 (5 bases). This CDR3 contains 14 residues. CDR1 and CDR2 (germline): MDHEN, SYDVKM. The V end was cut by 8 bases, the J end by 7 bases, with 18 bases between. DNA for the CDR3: TGTGCCAGCGTTGGACCCACGGGGGTGCAGCCCCAGCATTTT. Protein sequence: CASVGPTGVQPQHF.

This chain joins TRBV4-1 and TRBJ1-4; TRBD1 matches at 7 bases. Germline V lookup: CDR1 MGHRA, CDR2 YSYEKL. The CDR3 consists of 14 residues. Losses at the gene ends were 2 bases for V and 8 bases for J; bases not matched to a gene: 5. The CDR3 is CASSQKTGWEKLFF. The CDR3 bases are TGCGCCAGCAGCCAAAAGACAGGGTGGGAAAAACTGTTTTTT.

CDR3: CASSGTGGFQETQYF. As DNA, the CDR3 is TGTGCCAGCAGCGGGACAGGGGGCTTCCAAGAGACCCAGTACTTC. The chain couples TRBV6-2 or TRBV6-3 to TRBJ2-5; 12 bases map to TRBD1. Germline assignment: CDR1 MNHEY and CDR2 SVGEGT. The CDR3 spans 15 residues. V was pared by 6 bases and J by 1 base, with 3 bases of the junction left unmatched.

This chain's CDR3 is CASSDQGEKLFF. DNA for the CDR3: TGTGCCAGCAGTGATCAGGGAGAAAAACTGTTTTTT. J is TRBJ1-4 and V is TRBV25-1, with D maybe TRBD1 (5 bases). The CDR3 has 12 residues. With 3 bases removed from V and 8 bases from J, the gap between germline ends came to 7 bases. Germline lookup yields CDR1 MGHDK and CDR2 SYGVNS.

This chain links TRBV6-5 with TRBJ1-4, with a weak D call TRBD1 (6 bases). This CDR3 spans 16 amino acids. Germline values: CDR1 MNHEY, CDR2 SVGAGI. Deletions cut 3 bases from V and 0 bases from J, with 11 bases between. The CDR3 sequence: CASSYGTPATNEKLFF. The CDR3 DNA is TGTGCCAGCAGTTATGGGACACCGGCAACTAATGAAAAACTGTTTTTT.

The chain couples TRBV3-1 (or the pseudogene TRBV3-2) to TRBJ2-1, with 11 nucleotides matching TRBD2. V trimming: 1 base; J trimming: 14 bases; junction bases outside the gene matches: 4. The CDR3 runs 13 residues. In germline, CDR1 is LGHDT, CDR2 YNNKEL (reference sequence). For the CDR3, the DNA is TGTGCCAGCAGCCAAGCAGGTAGCGGGGGGGAGTTCTTC. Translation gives CASSQAGSGGEFF.

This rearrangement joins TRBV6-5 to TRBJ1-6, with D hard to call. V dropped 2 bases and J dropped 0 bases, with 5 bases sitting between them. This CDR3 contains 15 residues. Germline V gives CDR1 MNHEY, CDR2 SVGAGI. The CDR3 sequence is CASSYTSSYNSPLHF. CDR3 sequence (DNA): TGTGCCAGCAGTTACACAAGCTCCTATAATTCACCCCTCCACTTT.

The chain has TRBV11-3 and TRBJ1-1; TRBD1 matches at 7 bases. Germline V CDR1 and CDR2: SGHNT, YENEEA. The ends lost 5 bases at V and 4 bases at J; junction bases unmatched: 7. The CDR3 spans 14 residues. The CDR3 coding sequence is TGTGCCAGCAGCCCCGGTGCAGGGGGCACTGAAGCTTTCTTT. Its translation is CASSPGAGGTEAFF.

DNA of the CDR3: TGTGCCTGGAACAAAAGAGGAAACACCATATATTTT. This sequence encodes CAWNKRGNTIYF. This chain links TRBV30 with TRBJ1-3; D is unclear. CDR1 and CDR2 from the germline V gene are GTSNPN and SVGIG (reference sequence). This CDR3 has 12 amino acids. Trimming pared 4 bases from V and 4 bases from J, leaving 8 bases between. The whole variable domain, filled in from reference TRBV30 and TRBJ1-3, reads SQTIHQWPATLVQPVGSPLSLECTVEGTSNPNLYWYRQAAGRGLQLLFYSVGIGQISSEVPQNLSASRPQDRQFILSSKKLLLSDSGFYLCAWNKRGNTIYFGEGSWLTVV.

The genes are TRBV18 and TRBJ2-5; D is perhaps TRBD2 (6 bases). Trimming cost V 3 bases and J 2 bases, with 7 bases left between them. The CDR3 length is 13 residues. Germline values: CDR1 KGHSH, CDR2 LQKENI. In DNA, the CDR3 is TGTGCCAGCTCACCGGCGGGACAAGAGACCCAGTACTTC. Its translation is CASSPAGQETQYF.

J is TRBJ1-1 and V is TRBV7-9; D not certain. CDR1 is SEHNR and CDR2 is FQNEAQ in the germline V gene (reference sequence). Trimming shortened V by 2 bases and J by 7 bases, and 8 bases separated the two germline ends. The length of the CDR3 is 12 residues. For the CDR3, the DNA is TGTGCCAGCAGCTTATTAAGAGATGAAGCTTTCTTT. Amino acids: CASSLLRDEAFF.